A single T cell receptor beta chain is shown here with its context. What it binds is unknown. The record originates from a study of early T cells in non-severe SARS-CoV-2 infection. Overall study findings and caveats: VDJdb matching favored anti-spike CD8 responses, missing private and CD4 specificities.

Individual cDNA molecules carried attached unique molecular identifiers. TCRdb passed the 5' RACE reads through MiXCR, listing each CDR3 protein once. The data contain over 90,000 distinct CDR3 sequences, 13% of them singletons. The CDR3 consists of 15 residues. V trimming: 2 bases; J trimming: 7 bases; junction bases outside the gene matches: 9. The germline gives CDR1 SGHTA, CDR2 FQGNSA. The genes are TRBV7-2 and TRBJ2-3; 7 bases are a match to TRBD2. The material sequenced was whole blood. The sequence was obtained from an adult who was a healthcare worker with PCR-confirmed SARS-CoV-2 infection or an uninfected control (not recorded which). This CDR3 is CASSLSAGARNTQYF. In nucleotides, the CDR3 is TGTGCCAGCAGCTTAAGCGCGGGAGCACGGAATACGCAGTATTTT.